The 21 T cell receptor beta chains in this list originate from one sample, sequenced in a study of T cell repertoires in cytomegalovirus infection. Antigen specificity for these receptors is unknown. A single record per CDR3 protein comes from TCRdb applying MiXCR to the reads. The data contain around 900,000 distinct CDR3 sequences, approximately 31% of them singletons. The sequencing used cultured CD8+ T cells from PBMCs, collected from culture after CMV antigen stimulation. The receptors stem from a human donor in good health (CMV status not recorded). Some clones in this sample may be carry-over from other donors' samples.

This clonotype was found a few times. The chain links TRBV6-2 or TRBV6-3 to TRBJ1-4; the D is unclear. The V gene's germline CDR1 is MNHEY and CDR2 SVGEGT. The CDR3 contains 14 residues. V lost 4 bases to trimming and J lost 3 bases, with 9 bases between them. The CDR3 loop reads CASSWGTPNEKLFF. CDR3 bases: TGTGCCAGCAGTTGGGGAACACCTAATGAAAAACTGTTTTTT.

The chain carries TRBV7-9 and TRBJ1-5; D is unresolved. This CDR3 is 15 amino acids long. V lost 8 bases to trimming and J lost 0 bases, with 14 bases between them. Per the germline V gene, CDR1 is SEHNR and CDR2 is FQNEAQ (reference sequence). In DNA form, the CDR3 reads TGTGCCAGCTCCCCCGGGGTTGTTAGCAATCAGCCCCAGCATTTT. This encodes CASSPGVVSNQPQHF.

This clonotype has more than one count but fewer than ten. The chain uses TRBV7-9 and TRBJ1-2; D is ambiguous. The CDR3 is made up of 11 amino acids. From germline, CDR1 is SEHNR and CDR2 FQNEAQ (reference sequence). Here the CDR3 reads CVMGPDYGYTF. CDR3 coding DNA: TGTGTTATGGGCCCCGACTATGGCTACACCTTC.

The V gene is TRBV2, the J gene TRBJ1-1, with D unclear. The CDR3 has 15 residues. Germline V gene data show CDR1 as SNHLY and CDR2 as FYNNEI. Deletions cut 5 bases from V and 0 bases from J, with 13 bases between. In nucleotides, the CDR3 is TGTGCCAGCAGTCCTGGTGTTTTTCTGAACACTGAAGCTTTCTTT. Residues: CASSPGVFLNTEAFF.

This clonotype was seen more than once but under ten times. The chain has TRBV6-6 and TRBJ1-3, with D hard to call. CDR1 and CDR2 from the germline V gene are MNHNY and SVGAGI (reference sequence). With 4 bases removed from V and 2 bases from J, the gap between germline ends came to 15 bases. The CDR3 sequence is 16 residues long. CDR3 sequence: CASSSPLVGTGNTIYF. The CDR3 DNA is TGTGCCAGCAGTTCGCCATTAGTTGGTACTGGAAACACCATATATTTT.

This clonotype was picked up a small number of times. The genes are TRBV7-9 and TRBJ2-7; D is unresolved. This CDR3 region has 14 residues. Per the germline V gene, CDR1 is SEHNR and CDR2 is FQNEAQ (reference sequence). The germline V and J ends were trimmed by 1 base and 1 base, with 8 bases remaining between them. The CDR3 protein is CASSLVGESYEQYF. The CDR3 nucleotides read TGTGCCAGCAGCTTAGTTGGGGAATCCTACGAGCAGTACTTC. The full variable domain, in which reference TRBV7-9 and TRBJ2-7 provide the parts outside the CDR3, is DTGVSQNPRHKITKRGQNVTFRCDPISEHNRLYWYRQTLGQGPEFLTYFQNEAQLEKSRLLSDRFSAERPKGSFSTLEIQRTEQGDSAMYLCASSLVGESYEQYFGPGTRLTVT.

V usage is TRBV28 and J usage is TRBJ2-1; possible D gene TRBD2, 5 bases. Germline CDR1 is MDHEN and CDR2 is SYDVKM. CDR3 length: 13 amino acids. Trimming left V 9 bases short and J 2 bases short, with 11 bases between. This chain's CDR3 is CARYGKPYNEQFF. The CDR3 DNA reads TGTGCCAGATACGGGAAACCCTACAATGAGCAGTTCTTC.

This chain links TRBV7-8 with TRBJ2-5; TRBD1 matches 8 bases. The ends lost 6 bases at V and 0 bases at J; junction bases unmatched: 6. The CDR3 is 15 residues long. Germline CDR1 is SGHVS and CDR2 is FQNEAQ. CDR3 amino acids: CASSSPDRDQETQYF. The CDR3 region has the DNA TGTGCCAGCAGTTCCCCGGACAGGGACCAAGAGACCCAGTACTTC. The whole variable domain, remainder taken from reference TRBV7-8 and TRBJ2-5, is GAGVSQSPRYKVAKRGQDVALRCDPISGHVSLFWYQQALGQGPEFLTYFQNEAQLDKSGLPSDRFFAERPEGSVSTLKIQRTQQEDSAVYLCASSSPDRDQETQYFGPGTRLLVL.

V is TRBV19 and J is TRBJ1-1; unclear D gene. Trimming removed 7 bases from V and 1 base from J, with 13 bases in between. CDR1 and CDR2 (germline): LNHDA, SQIVND (reference sequence). CDR3 length: 14 amino acids. The CDR3 here is CASTPGPPNTEAFF. CDR3 sequence (DNA): TGTGCCAGTACCCCTGGCCCCCCGAACACTGAAGCTTTCTTT. The whole variable domain, remainder taken from reference TRBV19 and TRBJ1-1, is DGGITQSPKYLFRKEGQNVTLSCEQNLNHDAMYWYRQDPGQGLRLIYYSQIVNDFQKGDIAEGYSVSREKKESFPLTVTSAQKNPTAFYLCASTPGPPNTEAFFGQGTRLTVV.

This rearrangement joins TRBV9 to TRBJ1-1, with no clear D. Germline CDR1 is SGDLS and CDR2 is YYNGEE. The CDR3 extends over 14 amino acids. V was trimmed by 0 bases and J by 9 bases, leaving 15 bases between them. The CDR3 DNA follows: TGTGCCAGCAGCGTAGAAGGAGGGAGGGAGAAAGCTTTCTTT. Its translation is CASSVEGGREKAFF.

The chain combines TRBV7-6 with TRBJ2-5; tentative D call: TRBD2 (6 bases). The CDR3 spans 16 residues. V gave up 0 bases and J gave up 4 bases, with 15 bases separating them. Germline-derived CDR1 and CDR2 are SGHVS and FNYEAQ. In nucleotides, the CDR3 is TGTGCCAGCAGCTTAGCACCGGGACGGGAGATAGAGACCCAGTACTTC. Protein product: CASSLAPGREIETQYF.

This clonotype was found a few times. V gene TRBV15 combines with J gene TRBJ1-2; the D gene is possibly TRBD1 (6 bases). This CDR3 has 13 residues. V lost 1 base and J lost 4, with 7 bases in between. Per the germline V gene, CDR1 is LNHNV and CDR2 is YYDKDF (reference sequence). The CDR3, as DNA: TGTGCCACCAGCAGAGCGACAGGCTATGGCTACACCTTC. Protein product: CATSRATGYGYTF.

This clonotype was picked up a small number of times. The chain has TRBV6-1 and TRBJ1-5, with 8 nucleotides matching TRBD1. The CDR3 spans 16 residues. Germline loops: CDR1 MNHNS, CDR2 SASEGT. J gave up 2 bases and V 0 bases, and 3 bases lay outside the gene matches. The CDR3 nucleotides are TGTGCCAGCAGTGAAGCCCGCAGGGGGCGCAATCAGCCCCAGCATTTT. Protein: CASSEARRGRNQPQHF.

This rearrangement joins TRBV6-8 to TRBJ2-7; D is unresolved. V lost 0 bases and J lost 3, with 12 bases in between. The CDR3 spans 15 residues. Germline CDR1 is MNHGY and CDR2 is SAAAGT. The CDR3 reads CASSYSIGPNYEQYV. The CDR3 nucleotides read TGTGCCAGCAGTTACTCGATAGGTCCCAACTACGAGCAGTACGTC.

The rearrangement uses TRBV4-1 and TRBJ2-3, with 7 nucleotides matching TRBD1. CDR1 is MGHRA, CDR2 YSYEKL, per germline. V dropped 5 bases and J dropped 6; count of bases not matched to a gene: 11. The CDR3 is made up of 15 amino acids. The CDR3, as DNA: TGCGCCAGCAGCGCCAGCCCAACAGGGGCGGATACGCAGTATTTT. It specifies CASSASPTGADTQYF.

The rearrangement links TRBV7-9 to TRBJ2-2; possible D gene TRBD1, 7 bases. This CDR3 has 19 amino acids. The germline V and J ends were trimmed by 5 bases and 0 bases, with 22 bases remaining between them. Germline V gene data show CDR1 as SEHNR and CDR2 as FQNEAQ (reference sequence). The CDR3 DNA reads as TGTGCCAGCAGCCCCATCCCCTGGCGGGACAGTTCGAACACCGGGGAGCTGTTTTTT. Protein: CASSPIPWRDSSNTGELFF.

The chain employs TRBV7-8 and TRBJ1-1; D uncertain. The germline V gene has CDR1 SGHVS and CDR2 FQNEAQ. There are 14 residues in the CDR3. Trimming pared 2 bases from V and 0 bases from J, leaving 7 bases between. CDR3 coding DNA: TGTGCCAGCAGCTTAAACATCATGAACACTGAAGCTTTCTTT. Its protein is CASSLNIMNTEAFF.

This sequence joins TRBV6-5 and TRBJ2-1; the D is unclear. The CDR3 has 16 amino acids. Per germline, CDR1 MNHEY and CDR2 SVGAGI. V was shortened by 5 bases and J by 4 bases, with 18 bases between the two germline ends. This CDR3 reads CASSPQDRNLYNEQFF. The CDR3 DNA reads as TGTGCCAGCAGTCCACAAGACCGAAACTTATACAATGAGCAGTTCTTC.

V and J are TRBV6-1 and TRBJ1-2; 7 bases agree with TRBD1. The CDR3 length is 12 residues. Germline-derived CDR1 and CDR2 are MNHNS and SASEGT. Losses at the gene ends were 6 bases for V and 8 bases for J; bases not matched to a gene: 6. In nucleotides, the CDR3 is TGTGCCAGCAGCTTCGACAGGGCGGGCTACACCTTC. Amino acids: CASSFDRAGYTF.

V and J are TRBV28 and TRBJ1-2; tentative D call: TRBD1 (6 bases). The CDR3 is made up of 13 amino acids. Germline CDR1 and CDR2: MDHEN and SYDVKM. Between the trimmed V and J ends, which lost 2 bases and 6 bases, there was a span of 10 bases. For the CDR3, the DNA is TGTGCCAGCAGTTTAGGGGCAGGGGATGGCTACACCTTC. This sequence encodes CASSLGAGDGYTF.

This chain joins TRBV27 and TRBJ2-1; 9 bases are a match to TRBD2. This CDR3 comprises 15 residues. Germline V CDR1 and CDR2: MNHEY, SMNVEV (reference sequence). Unmatched junction bases numbered 4, after V lost 0 bases and J lost 7 bases. The DNA for the CDR3 is TGTGCCAGCAGTTTATCGGCTAGCGGGGAAAATGAGCAGTTCTTC. It translates to CASSLSASGENEQFF.